Described below is a single T cell receptor (beta chain) sequence and its context. The entry originates in a study of blood T cell repertoires in COVID-19. Study in general: The origin of the acute and convalescent COVID-19 samples was the United States, Italy and Spain. PBMCs, B-cell-depleted T cells, or T cells provided the cDNA or gDNA that made up the material.

Sequenced by immunoSEQ multiplex PCR; TCRdb stores in-frame clones only, minus some. This table has 150,000 or so clones, approximately 90% appearing once. The sequenced material came from peripheral blood. The source is a man between 60 and 75 years old with active or convalescent COVID-19.

This chain's CDR3 is CASSTPSTGADEAFF. In DNA, the CDR3 is TGTGCCAGCAGTACCCCATCGACAGGGGCCGATGAAGCTTTCTTT. The rearrangement links TRBV6-2 or TRBV6-3 to TRBJ1-1; TRBD1 aligns across 8 bases. This CDR3 is built from 15 residues. From germline, CDR1 is MNHEY and CDR2 SVGEGT. The trim removed 5 bases at V and 7 bases at J, leaving 12 bases unmatched.